Listed here is a single T cell receptor (beta chain). Germline V lookup: CDR1 SGHAT, CDR2 FQNNGV. CDR3 size: 13 residues. V was shortened by 5 bases and J by 6 bases, with 12 bases between the two germline ends. These data are taken from a study of blood T cell repertoires in COVID-19. Study-wide context: Both acute and convalescent COVID-19 samples were obtained from the United States, Italy and Spain.

Authors' data handling: Using reference gene primer amplification, nucleated cell counts were estimated. Produced via immunoSEQ multiplex PCR; TCRdb's table is partial and in-frame only. Clonal size and the V and J genes are those of that table, whereas D and trimming came from the DNA. This table holds some 200,000 clones, approximately 90% found once. The clonotype comes from a man between 65 and 79 years old with acute or convalescent COVID-19. The genes are TRBV11-2 and TRBJ2-3; D may be TRBD2 (6 bases). Sequencing was performed on peripheral blood. CDR3 nucleotides: TGTGCCAGCAGCCCAGGGACTGGGGATACGCAGTATTTT. As protein: CASSPGTGDTQYF.